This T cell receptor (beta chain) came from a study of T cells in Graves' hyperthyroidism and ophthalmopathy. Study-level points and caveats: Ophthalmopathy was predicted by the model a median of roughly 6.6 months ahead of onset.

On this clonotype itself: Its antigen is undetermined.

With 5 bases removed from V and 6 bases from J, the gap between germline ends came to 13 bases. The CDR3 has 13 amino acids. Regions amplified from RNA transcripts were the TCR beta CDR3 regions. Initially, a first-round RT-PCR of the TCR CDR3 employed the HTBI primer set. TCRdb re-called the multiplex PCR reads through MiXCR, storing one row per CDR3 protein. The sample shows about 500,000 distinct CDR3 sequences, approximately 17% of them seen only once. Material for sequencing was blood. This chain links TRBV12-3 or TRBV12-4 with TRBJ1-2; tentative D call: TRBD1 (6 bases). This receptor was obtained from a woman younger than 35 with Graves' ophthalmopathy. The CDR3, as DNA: TGTGCCAGCAGTCAGGGGTTTGGCCATGGCTACACCTTC. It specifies CASSQGFGHGYTF.